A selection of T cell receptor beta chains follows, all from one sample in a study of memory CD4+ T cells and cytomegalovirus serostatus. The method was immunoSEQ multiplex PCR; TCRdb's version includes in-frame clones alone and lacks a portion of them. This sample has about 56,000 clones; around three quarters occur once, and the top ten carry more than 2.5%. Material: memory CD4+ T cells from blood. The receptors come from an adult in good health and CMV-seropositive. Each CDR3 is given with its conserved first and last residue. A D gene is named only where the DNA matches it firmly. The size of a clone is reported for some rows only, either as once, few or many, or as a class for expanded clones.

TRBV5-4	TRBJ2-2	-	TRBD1	TGTGCCAGCAGCTCAGGGGGTTCTAGGAGCACCGGGGAGCTGTTTTTT	CASSSGGSRSTGELFF
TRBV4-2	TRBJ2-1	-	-	TGTGCCAGCAGCCAGCGGGATGAGCAGTTCTTC	CASSQRDEQFF
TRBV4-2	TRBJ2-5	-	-	TGTGCCAGCAGCCAAGACCTTGGCGGAGCACAAGAGACCCAGTACTTC	CASSQDLGGAQETQYF
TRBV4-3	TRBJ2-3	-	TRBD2	TGCGCCAGCAGCCACGGGACTAGCGGCTACACAGATACGCAGTATTTT	CASSHGTSGYTDTQYF
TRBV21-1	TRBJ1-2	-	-	TGTGCCAGCAGCCCAAGGTCCCTACACGAGACAGGGACCAACTATGGCTACACCTTC	CASSPRSLHETGTNYGYTF
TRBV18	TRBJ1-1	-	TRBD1	TGTGCCAGCTCACAAATTCCGGGACAGTCGAACACTGAAGCTTTCTTT	CASSQIPGQSNTEAFF
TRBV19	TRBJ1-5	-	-	TGTGCCAGTGCAGGGACAACTACTCAGCCCCAGCATTTT	CASAGTTTQPQHF
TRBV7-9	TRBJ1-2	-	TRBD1	TGTGCCAGCAGCCGAGAACCATTAGGACAGGGGAATCCTAACTATGGCTACACCTTC	CASSREPLGQGNPNYGYTF
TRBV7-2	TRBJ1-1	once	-	TGTGCCAGCAGCTTAGACAACGACATTGCGACTGAAGCTTTCTTT	CASSLDNDIATEAFF
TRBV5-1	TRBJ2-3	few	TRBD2	TGCGCCAGCATGAGTCTAGCGGACTACACAGATACGCAGTATTTT	CASMSLADYTDTQYF
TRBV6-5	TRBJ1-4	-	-	TGTGCCAGCAGCCAACGACGGACTAATGAAAAACTGTTTTTT	CASSQRRTNEKLFF
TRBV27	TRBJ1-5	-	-	TGTGCCAGCAGTTTAACAGCCTTACAGCCCCAGCATTTT	CASSLTALQPQHF
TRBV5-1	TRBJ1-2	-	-	TGCGCCAGCAGCTATACCAGGGCGAACTATGGCTACACCTTC	CASSYTRANYGYTF
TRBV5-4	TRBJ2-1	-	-	TGTGCCAGCAGCCCCGCCTGGGGGACCCTTCAGCCCAATGAGCAGTTCTTC	CASSPAWGTLQPNEQFF
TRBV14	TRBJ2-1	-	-	TGTGCCAGCAGCCGGCGTACGGATAGTGAGCAGTTCTTC	CASSRRTDSEQFF
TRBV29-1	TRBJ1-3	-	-	TGCAGCGTGGCCGGGGCTGGAAACACCATATATTTT	CSVAGAGNTIYF
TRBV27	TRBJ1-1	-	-	TGTGCCAGCAGTTTTATGGAGGGTGACACTGAAGCTTTCTTT	CASSFMEGDTEAFF
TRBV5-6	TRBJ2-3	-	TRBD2	TGTGCCAGCAGCTTGGCCGGCTCTAGCGGGAGACACACAGATACGCAGTATTTT	CASSLAGSSGRHTDTQYF
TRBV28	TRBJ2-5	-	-	TGTGCCAGCAGACTGGTAGGTGGTAGCGGACAAGAGACCCAGTACTTC	CASRLVGGSGQETQYF
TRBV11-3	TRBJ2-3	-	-	TGTGCCAGCAGCTGGAACACAGATACGCAGTATTTT	CASSWNTDTQYF
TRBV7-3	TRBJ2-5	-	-	TGTGCCAGCAGCTCCCTCAGGCTGGTGGAGACCCAGTACTTC	CASSSLRLVETQYF
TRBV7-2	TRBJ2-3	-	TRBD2	TGTGCCAGCAGCTTGACTAGCTCCGATACGCAGTATTTT	CASSLTSSDTQYF
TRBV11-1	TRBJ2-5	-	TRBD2	TGTGCCAGCAGCTTAGGCCTGGCTAGCGGGAGGGCGGCAGAGACCCAGTACTTC	CASSLGLASGRAAETQYF
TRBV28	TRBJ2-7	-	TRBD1	TGTGCCAGCAGTCCATTTGATGACAGGGGGTTCCAGTACTTC	CASSPFDDRGFQYF
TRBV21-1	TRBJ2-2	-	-	TGTGCCAGCAGCGAGCGTTGGGCCGGGGTGAACACCGGGGAGCTGTTTTTT	CASSERWAGVNTGELFF
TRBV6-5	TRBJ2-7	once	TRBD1	TGTGCCAGCAGCAGACAGGGGGTCGGATACGAGCAGTACTTC	CASSRQGVGYEQYF
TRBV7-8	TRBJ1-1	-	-	TGTGCCAGCAGCTTAGCGGCGGCAGGCGGATTGAACACTGAAGCTTTCTTT	CASSLAAAGGLNTEAFF
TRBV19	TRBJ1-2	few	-	TGTGCCAGTAGTATGTCCGGGGGCAACTATGGCTACACCTTC	CASSMSGGNYGYTF
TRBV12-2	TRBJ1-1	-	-	TGTGCAAGTCGCCCCGACAGGGACACTGAAGCTTTCTTT	CASRPDRDTEAFF
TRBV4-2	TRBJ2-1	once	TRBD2	TGTGCCAGCAGCCAGGAAACCGGGACTAGTGGGTATGAGCAGTTCTTC	CASSQETGTSGYEQFF
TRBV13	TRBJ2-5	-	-	TGTGCCAGCAGCCTAGGGAATTTTCTAGAGACCCAGTACTTC	CASSLGNFLETQYF
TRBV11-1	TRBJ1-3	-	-	TGTGCCAGCACGGGACCCACCGTTCCGACAGATCTCTCTGGAAACACCATATATTTT	CASTGPTVPTDLSGNTIYF
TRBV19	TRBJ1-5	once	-	TGTGCCACCGAAGGCCCGGGAGGTAGCAATCAGCCCCAGCATTTT	CATEGPGGSNQPQHF
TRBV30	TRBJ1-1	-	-	TGTGCCTGGGGGAGGCGGCCCGAAGCTTTCTTT	CAWGRRPEAFF
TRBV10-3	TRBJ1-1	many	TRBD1	TGTGCCATCAGTGAGGGACAGGGGGCGCAAGCTTTCTTT	CAISEGQGAQAFF
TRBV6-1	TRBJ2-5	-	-	TGTGCCAGCAGGGAAGAGACCCAGTACTTC	CASREETQYF
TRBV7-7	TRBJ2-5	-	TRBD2	TGTGCCAGCAGCTCAAGAGAATCGACTAGCGGGAGTCTAGAGACCCAGTACTTC	CASSSRESTSGSLETQYF
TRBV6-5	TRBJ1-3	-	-	TGTGCCAGCCACCGGGATAGTGGCACCATATATTTT	CASHRDSGTIYF
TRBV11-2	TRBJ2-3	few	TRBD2	TGTGCCAGCAGCACTACGACTAGCCTGGGGGATACGCAGTATTTT	CASSTTTSLGDTQYF
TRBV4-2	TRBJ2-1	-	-	TGTGCCAGCAGCCAAGAGGGGTTGGATAGCGTAGGGAATGAGCAGTTCTTC	CASSQEGLDSVGNEQFF
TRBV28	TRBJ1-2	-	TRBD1	TGTGCCAGCAGTTTGGGGGGGACAGGCCTGCGTGGCTACACTTTC	CASSLGGTGLRGYTF
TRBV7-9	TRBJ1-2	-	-	TGTGCCAGCAGTTTTCAGGATGGACAGTATGGCTACACCTTC	CASSFQDGQYGYTF
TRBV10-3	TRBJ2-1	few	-	TGTGCCATCAGTGAGTCGTATGAGGGGGGTGAGCAGTTCTTC	CAISESYEGGEQFF
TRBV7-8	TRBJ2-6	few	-	TGTGCCAGCAGCTTAGTTAGAGCCGTAACCTCTGGGGCCAACGTCCTGACTTTC	CASSLVRAVTSGANVLTF
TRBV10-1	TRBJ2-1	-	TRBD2	TGCGCCAGCAGTGAGTCTGTAGCGGGCTTCGGCAATGAGCAGTTCTTC	CASSESVAGFGNEQFF
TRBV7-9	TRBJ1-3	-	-	TGTGCCAGCAGCTTCGCCGGGGGCAGCTCTGGAAACACCATATATTTT	CASSFAGGSSGNTIYF